Given below is one T cell receptor (beta chain) in context. Its matching antigen is unknown. This table comes from immunoSEQ multiplex PCR, and its TCRdb copy is limited to in-frame clones, with some not included. This sample has approximately 60,000 clones, with about 89% found just once. This specimen belongs to a study of Tregs in tolerant kidney transplant recipients. Study results and caveats: Tregs expanded with activated donor B cells seemed most donor-specific. The small number of patients limits these findings pending further validation. For some patients, primers changed over time, blocking nucleotide-level comparison.

Mixed chimerism was transient after nonmyeloablative marrow transplants from related graft donors. CD4+CD25+CD127- Tregs, CD4+CD25- non-Tregs, CD4 and CD8 cells were sorted. Trimming took off 4 bases at V and 2 bases at J, with 10 bases between the two ends. The CDR3 totals 14 residues. Germline V gene lookup returns CDR1 MRHNA and CDR2 SNTAGT. This clonotype originated in a human patient who received a combined kidney and bone marrow transplant. Some of these T cells may belong to the graft donor. The sequenced sample was CD4+ T cells from blood (PBMCs), obtained 6 months after the transplant. V is TRBV6-4 and J is TRBJ2-3, with a tentative D call TRBD1 (6 bases). The CDR3: CASSGGGYTDTQYF. CDR3 coding DNA: TGTGCCAGCAGTGGTGGGGGCTACACAGATACGCAGTATTTT.